A selection of T cell receptor beta chains follows, all from one sample in a study of hypomethylating agent response in myelodysplastic syndrome. Method: immunoSEQ multiplex PCR; TCRdb's copy keeps in-frame clones and lacks some. This table holds under 3,500 clones, roughly nine tenths found once. Sequenced material: bone marrow, taken before or after starting hypomethylating agent treatment for myelodysplastic syndrome (not recorded which). The receptor set was obtained from a human donor with myelodysplastic syndrome. CDR3s include the opening cysteine and the closing phenylalanine or tryptophan. A D gene is named only where the DNA matches it firmly. The size field is filled for only some rows; it gives once, few, many or a size class.

j_call clone_size v_call d_call cdr3_nt cdr3_aa
TRBJ2-1 - TRBV10-2 TRBD2 TGCGCCAGCAGGACGGGGACTAGCGGCGCCTACAATGAGCAGTTCTTC CASRTGTSGAYNEQFF
TRBJ2-1 - TRBV28 - TGTGCCAGCAGGTCCTCGGGACGGACGTTCTTC CASRSSGRTFF
TRBJ1-4 once TRBV28 TRBD1 TGTGCCAGCAAACCGACAGGGGTGAAAGAAAAACTGTTTTTT CASKPTGVKEKLFF
TRBJ1-2 - TRBV30 - TGTGCCTGGAGTGCCGCCCGTCAGGGGACCCTGTATGGCTACACCTTC CAWSAARQGTLYGYTF
TRBJ2-2 - TRBV10-3 TRBD1 TGTGCCACCTGGGGACAGGGAGGCACCGGGGAGCTGTTTTTT CATWGQGGTGELFF
TRBJ2-7 - TRBV29-1 TRBD2 TGCAGCGTAGTAGCGGGACCTTCCTACGAGCAGTACTTC CSVVAGPSYEQYF
TRBJ2-6 - TRBV9 - TGTGCCAGCAGCGCCTACAACTCTGGGGCCAACGTCCTGACTTTC CASSAYNSGANVLTF
TRBJ1-2 - TRBV5-1 - TGCGCCAGCAGCTTGCCTCACCCTAACTATGGCTACACCTTC CASSLPHPNYGYTF
TRBJ2-7 - TRBV5-8 - TGTGCCACCAACCCGGGACACGGGTTTATGCAGTACTTC CATNPGHGFMQYF
TRBJ1-5 - TRBV9 - TGTGCCAGCAGCGATAGGGGGGAACAGCCCCAGCATTTT CASSDRGEQPQHF
TRBJ1-5 - TRBV10-3 TRBD1 TGTGCCATCAGTGAGACACTCCCGGGACAGGGATATCAGCCCCAGCATTTT CAISETLPGQGYQPQHF
TRBJ2-4 - TRBV7-8 TRBD2 TGTGCCAGCAGCTTAAGTAGCGGGGGGGTAGCCAAAAACATTCAGTACTTC CASSLSSGGVAKNIQYF
TRBJ1-2 - TRBV28 - TGTGCCAGCAGTTCCAACCTCGGCCCGATGGGTGGCTACACCTTC CASSSNLGPMGGYTF